Sequencing of this T cell receptor (beta chain) was carried out in a study of early T cells in non-severe SARS-CoV-2 infection (dated by TCRdb to 2020 to 2022). For the wider study: Because TCR sequencing relied on bulk RNA taken from unsorted whole blood, pairing of alpha and beta chains was not possible.

Summary of the overall study and its limitations: Matching against VDJdb was skewed toward anti-spike CD8 responses, likely underestimated virus-specific expansions, and missed private and CD4 specificities.

This was a case-control study nested in a cohort of healthcare workers in London, UK, who had nasopharyngeal swab PCR tests and blood samples taken every week. Healthcare workers were enrolled in the week of the UK lockdown, from 23 to 31 March 2020, and were followed every week for up to 16 weeks. V and J are truncated by 6 bases and 3 bases respectively, leaving an intervening sequence of 11 bases. Including cysteine and phenylalanine, the CDR3 has 14 amino acids. The read is trimmed to its CDR3 DNA, 42 bases read in frame from base 1. CDR1 and CDR2, per the germline V gene, are ENHRY and SYGVKD. Libraries were prepared through 5' RACE. Sequencing was carried out with a NextSeq 500. Unique molecular identifiers were attached to individual cDNA molecules in the TCR library protocol so that sequencing error and PCR bias could be corrected. Both TCR alpha and beta chains were sequenced, and tight co-correlation was observed between alpha and beta sequence abundances in each sample. The authors processed their data as follows. V gene, J gene and CDR3 annotation of TCR sequences was performed with Decombinator V4. TCRs were defined as expanded if a significant change between any two time points was detected under a Poisson model with p below 0.0001. TCR abundances were normalised to the total number of TCRs sequenced per sample and were expressed as counts per million. MAIT TCRs were defined by TRAV1-2 paired with TRAJ12, TRAJ20 or TRAJ33, and iNKT TCRs by TRAV10 paired with TRAJ18. VDJdb, accessed 1 November 2021, was searched for CMV, EBV and SARS-CoV-2 annotated TCRs, excluding TCRs annotated for multiple antigens. TCRdb's own reprocessing of the public reads used fastp at Q25 and MiXCR and kept productive beta chains. Records with the same CDR3 protein are collapsed into one entry carrying the most frequent genes and DNA. TCRdb's processing, not the authors', yielded these V and J calls. The sample data list 100,000 to 130,000 distinct CDR3 sequences, and around 10% of these were observed just once. The top ten clonotypes cover approximately 7.3% of the sample.

Regarding this clonotype: The target of this receptor is not known. Base qualities are not provided; no much larger clone lies one nucleotide away.

The chain was built from TRBV10-3 and TRBJ2-2, with no confident D gene call. Sequenced input: whole blood. The clonotype originates from an adult who was a healthcare worker with PCR-confirmed SARS-CoV-2 infection or an uninfected control (not recorded which). For the CDR3, the sequence is CAIRPASHTGELFF. The DNA sequence follows: TGTGCCATCAGGCCAGCATCGCACACCGGGGAGCTGTTTTTT.